The entry below describes one TCR beta chain. The target antigen is unknown. This sample was included in a study of chemoradiotherapy in HPV16-positive cancers. As for the study in general: Functional T-cell assays on a couple of HPV16-positive patients' cells defined candidate HPV-specific clones and common TCR motifs. Findings of the study overall: Functional assays defining HPV-specific T cells used only a couple of HPV16-positive patients.

Clones were sequenced by immunoSEQ multiplex PCR, and TCRdb holds only the in-frame ones, with some missing. The sample has tens of thousands of clones, roughly 90% seen once. Germline CDR1 and CDR2: MNHEY and SVGAGI. This CDR3 comprises 14 residues. Trimming removed 0 bases at V and 3 bases at J, with 8 bases between. The specimen comprised blood, sampled from a patient who underwent chemoradiotherapy. The V and J genes are TRBV6-5 and TRBJ1-2, with D tentatively TRBD1 (6 bases). The source is a human donor with HPV-associated anogenital cancer. CDR3 coding DNA: TGTGCCAGCAGTTACTCGGGGGCCCACTATGGCTACACCTTC. Translating it yields CASSYSGAHYGYTF.